The 20 T cell receptor beta chains presented below share a single source sample, sequenced in a study of early T cells in non-severe SARS-CoV-2 infection. Each CDR3 protein is one row after TCRdb ran MiXCR on the 5' RACE reads. The sample records 95,000 to 100,000 distinct CDR3 sequences, approximately 13% being singletons. Sequencing input: whole blood. All receptors derive from an adult who was a healthcare worker with PCR-confirmed SARS-CoV-2 infection or an uninfected control (not recorded which).

This clonotype was detected only a few times. The CDR3 region is CASSDRGNTEAFF. CDR3 nucleotide sequence: TGTGCCAGTAGCGATCGGGGGAACACTGAAGCTTTCTTT. The gene calls are TRBV19 and TRBJ1-1; D unresolved. V lost 6 bases and J lost 1, with 9 bases in between. The CDR3 is made up of 13 amino acids. Germline assignment: CDR1 LNHDA and CDR2 SQIVND (reference sequence).

There are many counts of this clonotype. V gene TRBV7-8 combines with J gene TRBJ1-1, with D unresolved. Per the germline V gene, CDR1 is SGHVS and CDR2 is FQNEAQ. This CDR3 spans 15 amino acids. V was shortened by 2 bases and J by 0 bases, with 10 bases between the two germline ends. Here the CDR3 reads CASSLTGSMNTEAFF. In DNA, the CDR3 is TGTGCCAGCAGCTTAACCGGCTCCATGAACACTGAAGCTTTCTTT. Variable domain in full (rest from reference TRBV7-8 and TRBJ1-1): GAGVSQSPRYKVAKRGQDVALRCDPISGHVSLFWYQQALGQGPEFLTYFQNEAQLDKSGLPSDRFFAERPEGSVSTLKIQRTQQEDSAVYLCASSLTGSMNTEAFFGQGTRLTVV.

The rearrangement links TRBV5-1 to TRBJ1-4; 7 nucleotides line up with TRBD1. J lost 7 bases, V lost 3 bases, and 9 bases had no gene match. Germline assignment: CDR1 SGHRS and CDR2 YFSETQ. The CDR3 consists of 15 residues. CDR3 nucleotides: TGCGCCAGCAGCTCTGACAGGGCAAAAGGTGAAAAACTGTTTTTT. Protein: CASSSDRAKGEKLFF.

The gene calls are TRBV29-1 and TRBJ2-3; D gene unclear. Trimming took 3 bases from V and 6 from J, leaving 4 bases between them. The length of the CDR3 is 10 residues. Germline V lookup: CDR1 SQVTM, CDR2 ANQGSEA. CDR3 sequence (DNA): TGCAGCGTTGAGCAGGATACGCAGTATTTT. This sequence encodes CSVEQDTQYF.

The sample holds many counts of this clonotype. This rearrangement joins TRBV10-2 to TRBJ1-5; 10 bases are a match to TRBD1. Germline V gives CDR1 WSHSY, CDR2 SAAADI. J lost 6 bases, V lost 8 bases, and 1 base had no gene match. The CDR3 length is 12 residues. This chain's CDR3 is CASRDRGQPQHF. The CDR3 nucleotides are TGCGCCAGCCGGGACAGGGGTCAGCCCCAGCATTTT.

This clonotype appeared a few times. The rearrangement links TRBV4-1 to TRBJ2-2, with 9 bases lining up with TRBD1. V gave up 2 bases and J gave up 3 bases; unmatched junction bases: 13. The CDR3 sequence is 19 residues long. Per the germline V gene, CDR1 is MGHRA and CDR2 is YSYEKL. The CDR3 region has the DNA TGCGCCAGCAGCCAAACTGGGACAGGGAGTCTTCTTCACACCGGGGAGCTGTTTTTT. This encodes CASSQTGTGSLLHTGELFF.

This clonotype was picked up a small number of times. CDR3 nucleotide sequence: TGTGCCAGCAGCCCCCCCGGGGGGCGTCAACCCCTCCACTTT. This encodes CASSPPGGRQPLHF. V and J are TRBV7-8 and TRBJ1-6; a possible D gene is TRBD1 (6 bases). Looked up from germline, CDR1 is SGHVS and CDR2 is FQNEAQ. V was cut by 5 bases and J by 12 bases, with 17 bases left in between. The CDR3 is made up of 14 amino acids.

V and J are TRBV7-9 and TRBJ2-1; no clear D gene. This CDR3 contains 11 residues. Germline assignment: CDR1 SEHNR and CDR2 FQNEAQ (reference sequence). V was shortened by 4 bases and J by 8 bases, with 6 bases between the two germline ends. As DNA, the CDR3 is TGTGCCAGCAGCTGGACGGATGAGCAGTTCTTC. This encodes CASSWTDEQFF.

The table lists this clonotype with many counts. This chain joins TRBV10-3 and TRBJ2-7; D not resolved. The CDR3 covers 15 residues. CDR1 and CDR2 from the germline V gene are ENHRY and SYGVKD. Trimming removed 0 bases at V and 2 bases at J, with 11 bases between. The CDR3 region is CAISESRGVTYEQYF. The CDR3 bases are TGTGCCATCAGTGAGTCCAGAGGTGTCACCTACGAGCAGTACTTC.

This clonotype was counted a few times. J is TRBJ2-7 and V is TRBV7-2, with D uncertain. Trimming cost V 5 bases and J 0 bases, with 8 bases left between them. This CDR3 contains 13 residues. Germline CDR1 is SGHTA and CDR2 is FQGNSA. In DNA form, the CDR3 reads TGTGCCAGCAGCCCCCCAAACTCCTACGAGCAGTACTTC. Residues: CASSPPNSYEQYF.

The rearrangement links TRBV7-3 to TRBJ1-1; D remains unclear. Germline CDR1 reads SGHTA; CDR2 reads FQGTGA. Trimming pared 2 bases from V and 4 bases from J, leaving 8 bases between. This CDR3 is built from 13 residues. CDR3 sequence (DNA): TGTGCCAGCAGCTTAGTCGGAACCACTGAAGCTTTCTTT. It encodes CASSLVGTTEAFF.

This clonotype has a count of ten or more. The chain recombines TRBV24-1 with TRBJ2-3; unclear D gene. The CDR3 is 14 residues long. Germline CDR1 KGHDR, CDR2 SFDVKD. Trimming pared 1 base from V and 0 bases from J, leaving 4 bases between. In DNA, the CDR3 is TGTGCCACCAGTGATTTTCCAAGCACAGATACGCAGTATTTT. Translated: CATSDFPSTDTQYF.

In this sample, this clonotype turned up many times. The chain uses TRBV18 and TRBJ1-6; 7 bases are shared with TRBD1. This CDR3 comprises 15 residues. Germline-derived CDR1 and CDR2 are KGHSH and LQKENI. After removal of 6 bases from V and 9 bases from J, the junction contained 11 bases not matched to a gene. The CDR3 bases are TGTGCCAGCTCCGCGGACAGGACTCCGACTTCACCCCTCCACTTT. This sequence encodes CASSADRTPTSPLHF.

This clonotype was observed a few times. The gene calls are TRBV5-1 and TRBJ1-1; D is possibly TRBD1 (6 bases). The CDR3 is 13 amino acids. V lost 5 bases and J 5 bases, leaving 13 bases between the germline ends. CDR1 and CDR2 (germline): SGHRS, YFSETQ. The CDR3 DNA reads TGCGCCAGCAGGCCACAGGGAGCAACTGAAGCTTTCTTT. This sequence encodes CASRPQGATEAFF.

This clonotype was seen ten or more times. The chain couples TRBV6-6 to TRBJ1-6; 9 bases align to TRBD1. The trim removed 6 bases at V and 10 bases at J, leaving 4 bases unmatched. The CDR3 runs to 13 residues. Germline V gene lookup returns CDR1 MNHNY and CDR2 SVGAGI (reference sequence). CDR3 loop: CASSDRGGSPLHF. The CDR3, as DNA: TGTGCCAGCAGCGACAGGGGGGGCTCACCCCTCCACTTT.

This clonotype was seen a few times. This sequence joins TRBV2 and TRBJ2-1, with a possible D match to TRBD1 (5 bases). V was pared by 5 bases and J by 2 bases, with 16 bases between. The germline CDR1 and CDR2 sequences are SNHLY and FYNNEI. The CDR3 contains 16 residues. The CDR3: CASSILPGLTYNEQFF. CDR3 in DNA: TGTGCCAGCAGTATCCTCCCAGGGCTTACCTACAATGAGCAGTTCTTC. Based on the CDR3 plus reference TRBV2 and TRBJ2-1, the full variable domain is EPEVTQTPSHQVTQMGQEVILRCVPISNHLYFYWYRQILGQKVEFLVSFYNNEISEKSEIFDDQFSVERPDGSNFTLKIRSTKLEDSAMYFCASSILPGLTYNEQFFGPGTRLTVL.

This chain links TRBV11-2 with TRBJ2-1; D perhaps matches TRBD1 (6 bases). The ends were cut back, 5 bases at V and 7 bases at J, with 12 bases in the middle. The CDR3 sequence is 13 residues long. Per germline, CDR1 SGHAT and CDR2 FQNNGV. CDR3 sequence (DNA): TGTGCCAGCAGCCAAGGGACACAAAATGAGCAGTTCTTC. It specifies CASSQGTQNEQFF.

In this sample, this clonotype turned up many times. The gene calls are TRBV27 and TRBJ1-5; 8 positions match TRBD1. The CDR3 extends over 17 amino acids. With 4 bases clipped from V and 0 bases from J, the junction kept 8 bases outside the gene matches. CDR1 MNHEY and CDR2 SMNVEV come from the germline V gene (reference sequence). The CDR3 region has the DNA TGTGCCAGCAGTTCCGGACAGGGTTCCTATAGCAATCAGCCCCAGCATTTT. Its protein is CASSSGQGSYSNQPQHF.

This clonotype has at least ten counts. The chain carries TRBV5-1 and TRBJ2-4; D gene ambiguous. Trimming took 1 base from V and 7 from J, leaving 0 bases between them. CDR3 length equals 10 residues. Per germline, CDR1 SGHRS and CDR2 YFSETQ. The CDR3 is CASSLNIQYF. In nucleotides, the CDR3 is TGCGCCAGCAGCTTGAACATTCAGTACTTC.

This clonotype has a handful of counts. This chain connects TRBV6-6 to TRBJ1-6, with 8 bases that match TRBD1. This CDR3 is built from 14 residues. Trimming took 4 bases from V and 5 from J; bases not matched to a gene: 1. From germline, CDR1 is MNHNY and CDR2 SVGAGI (reference sequence). CDR3 sequence (DNA): TGTGCCAGCAGTTGGGGACAGGATAATTCACCCCTCCACTTT. Translating gives CASSWGQDNSPLHF.